The present T cell receptor beta chain was sequenced within a study of identifying expanded T cells in peripheral blood. Findings and limits, study-wide: Across healthy donors, higher total template counts meant significantly greater roughly 2-week count variance. Technical replicates showed roughly 1.2 changed clones; about 2 weeks around 15; four weeks 19.

CDR1 and CDR2 from the germline V gene are MGHRA and YSYEKL. The CDR3 loop spans 12 amino acids. The V end was cut by 3 bases, the J end by 2 bases, with 3 bases between. Libraries were prepared by immunoSEQ multiplex PCR; TCRdb keeps only in-frame clonotypes and omits some of them. The sample consists of some 80,000 clones, 85% to 90% of them appearing once. With regard to this clone: Antigen unknown.

The clonotype originates from a person aged 18-70 years in good health. The sample was blood. The chain uses TRBV4-1 and TRBJ2-3; D uncertain. The CDR3 DNA follows: TGCGCCAGCAGCCACCACACAGATACGCAGTATTTT. Translation gives CASSHHTDTQYF.